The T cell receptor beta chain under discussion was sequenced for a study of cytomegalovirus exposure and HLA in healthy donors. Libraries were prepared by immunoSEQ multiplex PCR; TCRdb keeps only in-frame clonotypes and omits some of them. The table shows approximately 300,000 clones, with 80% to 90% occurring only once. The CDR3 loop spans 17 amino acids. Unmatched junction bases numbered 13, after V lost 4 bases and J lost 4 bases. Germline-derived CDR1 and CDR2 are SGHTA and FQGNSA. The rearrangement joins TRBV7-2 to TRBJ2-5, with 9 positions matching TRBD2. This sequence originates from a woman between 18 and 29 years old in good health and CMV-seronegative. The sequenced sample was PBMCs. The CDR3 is CASSSNQLAGLTETQYF. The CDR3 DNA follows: TGTGCCAGCAGCTCCAACCAACTAGCGGGCCTAACAGAGACCCAGTACTTC. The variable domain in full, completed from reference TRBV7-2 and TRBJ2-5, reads GAGVSQSPSNKVTEKGKDVELRCDPISGHTALYWYRQSLGQGLEFLIYFQGNSAPDKSGLPSDRFSAERTGGSVSTLTIQRTQQEDSAVYLCASSSNQLAGLTETQYFGPGTRLLVL.